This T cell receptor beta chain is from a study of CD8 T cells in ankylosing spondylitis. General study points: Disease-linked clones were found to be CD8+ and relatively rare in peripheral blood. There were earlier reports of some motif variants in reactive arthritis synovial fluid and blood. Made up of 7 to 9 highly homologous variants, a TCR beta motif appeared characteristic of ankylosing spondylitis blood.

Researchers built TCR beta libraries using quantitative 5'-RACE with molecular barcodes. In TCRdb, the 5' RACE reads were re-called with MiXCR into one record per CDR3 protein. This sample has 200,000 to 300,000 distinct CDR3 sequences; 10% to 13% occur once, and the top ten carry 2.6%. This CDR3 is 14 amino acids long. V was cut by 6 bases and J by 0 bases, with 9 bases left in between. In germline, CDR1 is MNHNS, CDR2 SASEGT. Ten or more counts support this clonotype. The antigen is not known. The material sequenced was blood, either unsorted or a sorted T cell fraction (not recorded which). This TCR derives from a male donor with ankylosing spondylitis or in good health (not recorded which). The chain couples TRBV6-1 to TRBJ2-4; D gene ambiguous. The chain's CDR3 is CASSQQLAKNIQYF. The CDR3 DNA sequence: TGTGCCAGCAGCCAACAGCTAGCCAAAAACATTCAGTACTTC.